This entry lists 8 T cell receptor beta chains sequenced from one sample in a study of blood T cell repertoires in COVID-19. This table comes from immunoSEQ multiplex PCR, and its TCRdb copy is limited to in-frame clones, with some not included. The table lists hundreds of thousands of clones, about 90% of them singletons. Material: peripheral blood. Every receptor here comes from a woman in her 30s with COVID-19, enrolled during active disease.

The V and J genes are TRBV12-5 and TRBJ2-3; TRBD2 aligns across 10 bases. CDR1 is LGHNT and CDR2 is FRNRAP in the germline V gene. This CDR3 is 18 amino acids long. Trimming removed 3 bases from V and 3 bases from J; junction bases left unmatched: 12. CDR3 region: CASGFPPLAGVWTDTQYF. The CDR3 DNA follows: TGTGCTAGTGGTTTTCCCCCTCTAGCGGGAGTTTGGACAGATACGCAGTATTTT.

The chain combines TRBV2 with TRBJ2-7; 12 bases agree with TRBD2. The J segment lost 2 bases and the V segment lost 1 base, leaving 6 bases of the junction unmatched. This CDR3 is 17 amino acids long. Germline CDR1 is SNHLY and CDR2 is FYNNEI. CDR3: CASSEGRASGRAYEQYF. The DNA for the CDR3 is TGTGCCAGCAGTGAAGGTCGAGCTAGCGGGAGGGCCTACGAGCAGTACTTC.

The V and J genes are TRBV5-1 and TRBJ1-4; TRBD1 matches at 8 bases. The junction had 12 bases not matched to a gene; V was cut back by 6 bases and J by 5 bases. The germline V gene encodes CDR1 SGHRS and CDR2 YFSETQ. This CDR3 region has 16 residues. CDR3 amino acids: CASTTGRGTGNEKLFF. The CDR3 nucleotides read TGCGCCAGCACCACGGGTCGGGGGACAGGAAATGAAAAACTGTTTTTT.

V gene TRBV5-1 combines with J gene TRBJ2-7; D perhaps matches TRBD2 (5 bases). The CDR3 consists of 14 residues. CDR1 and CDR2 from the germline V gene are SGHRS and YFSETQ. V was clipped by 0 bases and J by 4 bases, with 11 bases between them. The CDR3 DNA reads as TGCGCCAGCAGCTTGGTAACTAGTACGTACGAGCAGTACTTC. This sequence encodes CASSLVTSTYEQYF. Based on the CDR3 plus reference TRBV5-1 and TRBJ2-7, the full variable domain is KAGVTQTPRYLIKTRGQQVTLSCSPISGHRSVSWYQQTPGQGLQFLFEYFSETQRNKGNFPGRFSGRQFSNSRSEMNVSTLELGDSALYLCASSLVTSTYEQYFGPGTRLTVT.

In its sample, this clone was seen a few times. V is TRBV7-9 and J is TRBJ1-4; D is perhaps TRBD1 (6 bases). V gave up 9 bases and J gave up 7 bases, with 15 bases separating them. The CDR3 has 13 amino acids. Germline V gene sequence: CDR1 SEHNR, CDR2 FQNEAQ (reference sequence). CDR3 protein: CASWGQVGEKLFF. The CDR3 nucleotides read TGTGCCAGTTGGGGGCAGGTTGGTGAAAAACTGTTTTTT.

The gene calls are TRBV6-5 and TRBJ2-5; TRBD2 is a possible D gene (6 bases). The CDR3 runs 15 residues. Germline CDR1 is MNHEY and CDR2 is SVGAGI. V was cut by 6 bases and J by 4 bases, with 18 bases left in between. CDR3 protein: CASRRLGGRGETQYF. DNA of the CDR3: TGTGCCAGCAGACGTCTCGGGGGAAGGGGAGAGACCCAGTACTTC.

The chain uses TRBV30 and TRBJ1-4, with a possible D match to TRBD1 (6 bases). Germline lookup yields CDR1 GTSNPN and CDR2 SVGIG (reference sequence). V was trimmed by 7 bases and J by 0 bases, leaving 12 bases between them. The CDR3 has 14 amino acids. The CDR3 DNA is TGTGCCTATTCAGGGGTTGCAACTAATGAAAAACTGTTTTTT. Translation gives CAYSGVATNEKLFF.

The CDR3 DNA sequence: TGTGCCAGCAGAAGGACAGGCTCTGGAAACACCATATATTTT. This codes for CASRRTGSGNTIYF. The V call is TRBV6-6, the J call TRBJ1-3, with 7 bases aligning to TRBD1. The germline V gene encodes CDR1 MNHNY and CDR2 SVGAGI (reference sequence). The CDR3 consists of 14 residues. The V gene end was trimmed by 6 bases and the J gene end by 0 bases; junction bases not matched to a gene: 2.